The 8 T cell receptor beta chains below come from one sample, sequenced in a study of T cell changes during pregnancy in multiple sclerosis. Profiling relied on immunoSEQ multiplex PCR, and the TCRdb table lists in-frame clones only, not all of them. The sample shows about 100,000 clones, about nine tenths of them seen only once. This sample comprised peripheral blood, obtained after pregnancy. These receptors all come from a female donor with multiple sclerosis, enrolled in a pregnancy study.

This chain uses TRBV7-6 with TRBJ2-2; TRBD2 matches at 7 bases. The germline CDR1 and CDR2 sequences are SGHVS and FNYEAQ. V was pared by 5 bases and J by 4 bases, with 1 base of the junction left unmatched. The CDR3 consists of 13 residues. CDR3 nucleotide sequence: TGTGCCAGCAGCGGGGAGGGCACCGGGGAGCTGTTTTTT. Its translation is CASSGEGTGELFF.

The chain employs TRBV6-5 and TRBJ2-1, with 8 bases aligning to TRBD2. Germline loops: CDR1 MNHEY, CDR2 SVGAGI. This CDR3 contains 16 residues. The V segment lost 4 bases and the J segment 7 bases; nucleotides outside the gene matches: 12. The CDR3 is CASSFAGGAASNEQFF. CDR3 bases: TGTGCCAGCAGTTTCGCCGGGGGGGCCGCGAGTAATGAGCAGTTCTTC.

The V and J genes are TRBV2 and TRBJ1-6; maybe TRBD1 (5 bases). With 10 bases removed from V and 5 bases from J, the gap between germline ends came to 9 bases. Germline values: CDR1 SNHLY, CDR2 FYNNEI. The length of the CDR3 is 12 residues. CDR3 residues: CATGVDNSPLHF. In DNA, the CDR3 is TGTGCCACGGGGGTTGATAATTCACCCCTCCACTTT.

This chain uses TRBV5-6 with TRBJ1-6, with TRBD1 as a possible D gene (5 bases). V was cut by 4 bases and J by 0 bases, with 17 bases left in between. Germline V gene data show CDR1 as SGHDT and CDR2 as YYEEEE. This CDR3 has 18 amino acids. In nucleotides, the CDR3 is TGTGCCAGCAGCCCCCAGGGAGGGATAAGCTCCTATAATTCACCCCTCCACTTT. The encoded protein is CASSPQGGISSYNSPLHF.

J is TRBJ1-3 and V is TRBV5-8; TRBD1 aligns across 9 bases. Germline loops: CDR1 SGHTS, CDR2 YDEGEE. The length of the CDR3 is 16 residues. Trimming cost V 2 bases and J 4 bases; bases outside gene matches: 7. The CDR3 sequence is CASSFFTGGTGNTIYF. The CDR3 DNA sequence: TGTGCCAGCAGCTTTTTTACAGGGGGCACAGGAAACACCATATATTTT.

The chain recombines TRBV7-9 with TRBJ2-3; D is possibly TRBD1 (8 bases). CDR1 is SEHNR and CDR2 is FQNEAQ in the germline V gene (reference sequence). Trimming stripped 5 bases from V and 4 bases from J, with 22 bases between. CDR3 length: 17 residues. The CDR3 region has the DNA TGTGCCAGCAGCACCCCGAGCGGGACAGGCGTAGCAGATACGCAGTATTTT. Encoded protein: CASSTPSGTGVADTQYF.

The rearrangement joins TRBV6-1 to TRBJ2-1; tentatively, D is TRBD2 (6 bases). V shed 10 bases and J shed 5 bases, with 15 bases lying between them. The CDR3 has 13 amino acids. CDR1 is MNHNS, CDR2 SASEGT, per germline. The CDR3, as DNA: TGTGCCACAGGGCCGGGACTGGACAATGAGCAGTTCTTC. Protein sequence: CATGPGLDNEQFF.

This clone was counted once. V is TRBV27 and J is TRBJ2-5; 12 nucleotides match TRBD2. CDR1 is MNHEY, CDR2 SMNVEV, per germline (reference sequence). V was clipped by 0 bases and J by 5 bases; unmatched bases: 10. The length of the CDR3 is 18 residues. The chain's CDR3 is CASSLSEVLAGGMETQYF. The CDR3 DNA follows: TGTGCCAGCAGTTTATCCGAAGTCCTAGCGGGGGGGATGGAGACCCAGTACTTC.